The rows below give T cell receptor beta chains drawn from one sample of a study of T cell changes during pregnancy in multiple sclerosis. Clones were sequenced by immunoSEQ multiplex PCR, and TCRdb holds only the in-frame ones, with some missing. Of about 68,000 clones listed, more than 80% are singletons. This material consisted of peripheral blood, taken in the second trimester of pregnancy. The receptors were gathered from a female donor with multiple sclerosis, enrolled in a pregnancy study. CDR3s include the opening cysteine and the closing phenylalanine or tryptophan. Each record gives: J gene, D gene, V gene, CDR3 length, clone size, CDR3 DNA, CDR3 protein. The D gene is left open where the match is weak. The size field is filled for only some rows; it gives once, few, many or a size class.

J: TRBJ1-4
D: TRBD1
V: TRBV19
length: 14
size: .
DNA: TGTGCCACCGCAACCGGGACAGGGGGAACGGGGCTGTTTTTT
CDR3: CATATGTGGTGLFF

J: TRBJ1-1
D: .
V: TRBV5-6
length: 12
size: .
DNA: TGTGCCAGCAGCCCCAGAAACACTGAAGCTTTCTTT
CDR3: CASSPRNTEAFF

J: TRBJ2-2
D: .
V: TRBV4-3
length: 17
size: .
DNA: TGCGCCAGCAGCCAAGAAACCCTAGCTGTATTAACCGGGGAGCTGTTTTTT
CDR3: CASSQETLAVLTGELFF

J: TRBJ2-6
D: TRBD1
V: TRBV30
length: 18
size: .
DNA: TGTGCCTGGAGTTTGGACAGGTTTCGCTCATCTGGGGCCAACGTCCTGACTTTC
CDR3: CAWSLDRFRSSGANVLTF

J: TRBJ1-3
D: .
V: TRBV7-2
length: 18
size: .
DNA: TGTGCCAGCAGCTTACGGGGGGCCGGGGGGAACTCTGGAAACACCATATATTTT
CDR3: CASSLRGAGGNSGNTIYF

J: TRBJ2-3
D: .
V: TRBV11-2
length: 15
size: .
DNA: TGTGCCAGCAGCTTCGAACCTGCGAGCACAGATACGCAGTATTTT
CDR3: CASSFEPASTDTQYF

J: TRBJ2-3
D: TRBD2
V: TRBV7-2
length: 15
size: .
DNA: TGTGCCAGCAGCTTAGAGGCGGGGGGAACAGATACGCAGTATTTT
CDR3: CASSLEAGGTDTQYF

J: TRBJ1-1
D: .
V: TRBV18
length: 15
size: .
DNA: TGTGCCAGCTCACCCGCGGGGCAGCCGAACACTGAAGCTTTCTTT
CDR3: CASSPAGQPNTEAFF

J: TRBJ2-2
D: .
V: TRBV14
length: 14
size: .
DNA: TGTGCCAGCAGCCCCCGTCCAGGGGCGGGGGAGCTGTTTTTT
CDR3: CASSPRPGAGELFF

J: TRBJ2-3
D: TRBD2
V: TRBV5-1
length: 15
size: .
DNA: TGCGCCAGCAGCTTAGGAAGCGGGGTCACAGATACGCAGTATTTT
CDR3: CASSLGSGVTDTQYF

J: TRBJ1-1
D: TRBD1
V: TRBV9
length: 15
size: .
DNA: TGTGCCAGCAGCGTGGGGGTCAAAGGACAGGTTGAAGCTTTCTTT
CDR3: CASSVGVKGQVEAFF

J: TRBJ1-3
D: .
V: TRBV18
length: 14
size: .
DNA: TGTGCCAGCTCACCAGCAGGGATGAGAAACACCATATATTTT
CDR3: CASSPAGMRNTIYF

J: TRBJ2-3
D: .
V: TRBV7-2
length: 16
size: .
DNA: TGTGCCAGCAGCTTAGTGGGGGCGGGGGTGACAGATACGCAGTATTTT
CDR3: CASSLVGAGVTDTQYF

J: TRBJ1-2
D: TRBD1
V: TRBV2
length: 12
size: once
DNA: TGTGCCAGCAGTCGGACAGGGAGCGGCTACACCTTC
CDR3: CASSRTGSGYTF

J: TRBJ1-1
D: .
V: TRBV7-2
length: 13
size: .
DNA: TGTGCCAGCAGCCTGGACGGGGACACTGAAGCTTTCTTT
CDR3: CASSLDGDTEAFF

J: TRBJ2-1
D: .
V: TRBV11-2
length: 13
size: .
DNA: TGTGCCAGCAGGAACGGACTCCCCGGAGAGCAGTTCTTC
CDR3: CASRNGLPGEQFF

J: TRBJ2-5
D: .
V: TRBV7-2
length: 15
size: .
DNA: TGTGCCAGCAGCGATATCGTCCACTCCCAAGAGACCCAGTACTTC
CDR3: CASSDIVHSQETQYF

J: TRBJ2-5
D: TRBD1
V: TRBV30
length: 13
size: .
DNA: TGTGCCTGGAGTGCAGGGACAGGGGGGACCCAGTACTTC
CDR3: CAWSAGTGGTQYF

J: TRBJ1-2
D: TRBD1
V: TRBV5-4
length: 14
size: .
DNA: TGTGCCAGCAGTTGGGACAGGAATACCTATGGCTACACCTTC
CDR3: CASSWDRNTYGYTF

J: TRBJ1-5
D: .
V: TRBV7-2
length: 16
size: .
DNA: TGTGCCAGCAGCTTTACAGCGGCAGTTTATAATCAGCCCCAGCATTTT
CDR3: CASSFTAAVYNQPQHF

J: TRBJ2-3
D: TRBD2
V: TRBV12-5
length: 16
size: .
DNA: TGTGCTAGTGGTTTGGTACTAGCGGGCGTTTCAGATACGCAGTATTTT
CDR3: CASGLVLAGVSDTQYF

J: TRBJ1-5
D: TRBD1
V: TRBV5-5
length: 16
size: .
DNA: TGTGCCAGCAGCTTGGCTGGAGACAGGGGGGGTCAGCCCCAGCATTTT
CDR3: CASSLAGDRGGQPQHF

J: TRBJ2-7
D: TRBD2
V: TRBV19
length: 13
size: .
DNA: TGTGCCAGTAGTAACCAGGGAGGGGCCGAGCAGTACTTC
CDR3: CASSNQGGAEQYF

J: TRBJ1-6
D: .
V: TRBV7-2
length: 16
size: .
DNA: TGTGCCAGCAGCTTAGACGGACAAAATTATAATTCACCCCTCCACTTT
CDR3: CASSLDGQNYNSPLHF

J: TRBJ2-1
D: .
V: TRBV6-5
length: 11
size: .
DNA: TGTGCCACCGCGGCGGTCAATGAGCAGTTCTTC
CDR3: CATAAVNEQFF

J: TRBJ1-2
D: .
V: TRBV5-4
length: 11
size: .
DNA: TGTGCCAGCGGGAGTAACTATGGCTACACCTTC
CDR3: CASGSNYGYTF

J: TRBJ2-7
D: TRBD1
V: TRBV6-1
length: 14
size: once
DNA: TGTGCCAGCAGTGCCTACAGGGGGAACTACGAGCAGTACTTC
CDR3: CASSAYRGNYEQYF

J: TRBJ2-1
D: TRBD2
V: TRBV4-2
length: 16
size: .
DNA: TGTGCCAGCAGCCACCCGACTAGCCCCAATCACAATGAGCAGTTCTTC
CDR3: CASSHPTSPNHNEQFF

J: TRBJ2-1
D: TRBD2
V: TRBV10-2
length: 16
size: .
DNA: TGCGCCAGCAGTGCCTATGTGGCGGGGGGGATCAATGAGCAGTTCTTC
CDR3: CASSAYVAGGINEQFF

J: TRBJ2-7
D: .
V: TRBV9
length: 15
size: .
DNA: TGTGCCAGCAGCGTACTATCGGGTACCCTCTACGAGCAGTACTTC
CDR3: CASSVLSGTLYEQYF

J: TRBJ1-5
D: .
V: TRBV6-1
length: 12
size: .
DNA: TGTGCCAGCATGCGGCTCACGGGGCCCCAGCATTTT
CDR3: CASMRLTGPQHF

J: TRBJ1-1
D: .
V: TRBV30
length: 13
size: .
DNA: TGTGCCTGGGAAACAGGGTTCAACACTGAAGCTTTCTTT
CDR3: CAWETGFNTEAFF

J: TRBJ1-2
D: .
V: TRBV6-4
length: 12
size: .
DNA: TGTGCCAGCATGGGAGAAGACTATGGCTACACCTTC
CDR3: CASMGEDYGYTF

J: TRBJ2-5
D: TRBD2
V: TRBV11-2
length: 16
size: .
DNA: TGTGCCAGCAGCCCCGGTCTGAGGACTAGCTGGGAGACCCAGTACTTC
CDR3: CASSPGLRTSWETQYF

J: TRBJ2-3
D: TRBD2
V: TRBV6-4
length: 16
size: once
DNA: TGTGCCAGCAGTCAATCTAGTAGCGGGGTACCAGATACGCAGTATTTT
CDR3: CASSQSSSGVPDTQYF

J: TRBJ1-2
D: .
V: TRBV9
length: 13
size: .
DNA: TGTGCCAGCAGCGTAGTGACGGGGGATGGCTACACCTTC
CDR3: CASSVVTGDGYTF

J: TRBJ1-2
D: .
V: TRBV5-1
length: 13
size: .
DNA: TGCGCCAGCAGCTTGTACCAGGGGTACGGCTACACCTTC
CDR3: CASSLYQGYGYTF

J: TRBJ2-1
D: .
V: TRBV19
length: 14
size: .
DNA: TGTGCCAGTAGCAGAGGGGGTTCCTACAATGAGCAGTTCTTC
CDR3: CASSRGGSYNEQFF

J: TRBJ1-1
D: TRBD1
V: TRBV7-3
length: 14
size: .
DNA: TGTGCCAGCAGCTCGACAGGGTTGAACACTGAAGCTTTCTTT
CDR3: CASSSTGLNTEAFF

J: TRBJ2-3
D: TRBD2
V: TRBV5-4
length: 14
size: .
DNA: TGTGCCAGCAGCCCAGCGGGGAGCACAGATACGCAGTATTTT
CDR3: CASSPAGSTDTQYF

J: TRBJ1-2
D: .
V: TRBV7-6
length: 14
size: .
DNA: TGTGCCAGCTCTCCAACCCCGGGAGTTTGGGGCTACACCTTC
CDR3: CASSPTPGVWGYTF

J: TRBJ2-4
D: TRBD2
V: TRBV5-6
length: 16
size: .
DNA: TGTGCCAGCAGCTTGCGGGGGGGCCTGGACAAAAACATTCAGTACTTC
CDR3: CASSLRGGLDKNIQYF

J: TRBJ2-1
D: .
V: TRBV7-8
length: 17
size: once
DNA: TGTGCCAGCAGCGCCGGCCCAGGGCTCCGTGCTTACAATGAGCAGTTCTTC
CDR3: CASSAGPGLRAYNEQFF

J: TRBJ1-1
D: .
V: TRBV5-4
length: 12
size: once
DNA: TGTGCCAGCTACCGGACATCCACTGAAGCTTTCTTT
CDR3: CASYRTSTEAFF

J: TRBJ1-6
D: .
V: TRBV7-2
length: 15
size: .
DNA: TGTGCCAGCAGCTTATTGGCAGATTTTAATTCACCCCTCCACTTT
CDR3: CASSLLADFNSPLHF

J: TRBJ1-5
D: .
V: TRBV23-1
length: 15
size: .
DNA: TGCGCCAGCAGCGGTGCAGGAGGGTTAAATCAGCCCCAGCATTTT
CDR3: CASSGAGGLNQPQHF

J: TRBJ2-7
D: TRBD2
V: TRBV7-2
length: 15
size: .
DNA: TGTGCCAGCAGCGCTTTGTGGGGGGGAGTGTACGAGCAGTACTTC
CDR3: CASSALWGGVYEQYF

J: TRBJ1-2
D: TRBD1
V: TRBV5-6
length: 14
size: .
DNA: TGTGCCAGCAGCTGGGACAGAGTTAACTATGGCTACACCTTC
CDR3: CASSWDRVNYGYTF

J: TRBJ2-3
D: .
V: TRBV5-4
length: 13
size: few
DNA: TGTGCCAGCAGCTCCGCGGGCGCAGATACGCAGTATTTT
CDR3: CASSSAGADTQYF

J: TRBJ1-1
D: TRBD1
V: TRBV7-3
length: 14
size: .
DNA: TGTGCCAGCAGCTCCGGACAGGGAACCTCTGAAGCTTTCTTT
CDR3: CASSSGQGTSEAFF

J: TRBJ2-2
D: .
V: TRBV5-6
length: 15
size: .
DNA: TGTGCCAGCAGCTTGGACAACAGTAACACCGGGGAGCTGTTTTTT
CDR3: CASSLDNSNTGELFF

J: TRBJ1-1
D: .
V: TRBV7-3
length: 17
size: .
DNA: TGTGCCAGCAGTCGAGGGGGAATAGGGGTATTGGACACTGAAGCTTTCTTT
CDR3: CASSRGGIGVLDTEAFF

J: TRBJ1-1
D: .
V: TRBV7-3
length: 15
size: once
DNA: TGTGCCAGCAGCCCTGCGGGACCCACGAACACTGAAGCTTTCTTT
CDR3: CASSPAGPTNTEAFF

J: TRBJ2-6
D: TRBD1
V: TRBV19
length: 18
size: few
DNA: TGTGCCAGTAGTATCCCGCTGGGACAGGGAACCGGGGCCAACGTCCTGACTTTC
CDR3: CASSIPLGQGTGANVLTF

J: TRBJ1-2
D: .
V: TRBV27
length: 15
size: .
DNA: TGTGCCAGCAGTCCCCAGGGTTTTCCTAACTATGGCTACACCTTC
CDR3: CASSPQGFPNYGYTF

J: TRBJ1-1
D: .
V: TRBV30
length: 12
size: .
DNA: TGTGCCTGGAGCCCAGGGAAAACTGAAGCTTTCTTT
CDR3: CAWSPGKTEAFF

J: TRBJ2-7
D: .
V: TRBV18
length: 13
size: .
DNA: TGTGCCAGCTCACTGGACCGGCTAGGGGTGCAGTACTTC
CDR3: CASSLDRLGVQYF

J: TRBJ2-7
D: .
V: TRBV5-1
length: 14
size: .
DNA: TGCGCCAGCAGCCCGACGGCGGCGGTTGTCGAGCAGTACTTC
CDR3: CASSPTAAVVEQYF

J: TRBJ1-1
D: TRBD1
V: TRBV7-2
length: 21
size: .
DNA: TGTGCCAGCAGCTTAGCCAACGTTTTCCCACCGTCAGGGGGTGGCAACACTGAAGCTTTCTTT
CDR3: CASSLANVFPPSGGGNTEAFF

J: TRBJ1-1
D: .
V: TRBV5-6
length: 15
size: once
DNA: TGTGCCAGCACCCCCCGGTATCAGGGAGGCACTGAAGCTTTCTTT
CDR3: CASTPRYQGGTEAFF